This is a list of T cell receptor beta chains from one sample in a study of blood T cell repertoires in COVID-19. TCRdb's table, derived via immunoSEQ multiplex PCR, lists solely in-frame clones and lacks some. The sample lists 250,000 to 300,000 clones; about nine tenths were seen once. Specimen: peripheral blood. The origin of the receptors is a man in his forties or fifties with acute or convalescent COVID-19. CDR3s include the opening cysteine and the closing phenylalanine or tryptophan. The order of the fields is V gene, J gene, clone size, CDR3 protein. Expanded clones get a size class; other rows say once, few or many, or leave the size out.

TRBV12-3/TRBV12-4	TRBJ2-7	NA	CASSLGDNYEQYF
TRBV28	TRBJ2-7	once	CASSRQGSSYEQYF
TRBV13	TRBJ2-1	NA	CASSGDTLYNEQFF
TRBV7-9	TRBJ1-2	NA	CASSSPGGGYTF
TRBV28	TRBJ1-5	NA	CASRPGQGGNQPQHF
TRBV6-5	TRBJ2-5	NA	CASSYTHLETQYF
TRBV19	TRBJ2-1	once	CASSGLRGGAYNEQFF
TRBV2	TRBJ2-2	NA	CASSEGSGATGELFF
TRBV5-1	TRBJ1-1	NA	CASSSVGTGVGTEAFF
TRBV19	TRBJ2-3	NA	CASKSGGGATDTQYF
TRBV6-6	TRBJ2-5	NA	CASRSSGGWETQYF
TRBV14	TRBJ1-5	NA	CASRRTPGQEGGQPQHF
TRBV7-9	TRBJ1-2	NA	CASSLDTGANYGYTF
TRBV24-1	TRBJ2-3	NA	CATSDGLPPDTQYF
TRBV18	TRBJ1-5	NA	CASSPLEQGFDQPQHF
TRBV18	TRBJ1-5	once	CASSEGAPVNNQPQHF
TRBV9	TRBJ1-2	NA	CASAERGGGLNYGYTF
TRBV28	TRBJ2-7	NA	CASSQQVHYEQYF
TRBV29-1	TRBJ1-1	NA	CSVVGPGGTEAFF
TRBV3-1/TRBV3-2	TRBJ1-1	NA	CASSQDLPGSGAEAFF
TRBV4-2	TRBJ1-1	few	CASSQGQMGDTEAFF
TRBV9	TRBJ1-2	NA	CASSLGTAIGYTF
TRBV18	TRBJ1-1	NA	CASSPLMVYSNTEAFF
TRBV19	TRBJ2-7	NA	CASSPDSSYEQYF
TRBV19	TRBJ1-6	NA	CASSIEVGVRINSPLHF
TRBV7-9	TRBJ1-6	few	CASSFGTGWSPLHF